This T cell receptor beta chain was recovered during a study of T cell responses to AZD1222 COVID-19 vaccine. Germline V gene lookup returns CDR1 SGHNT and CDR2 YYREEE (reference sequence). The V and J ends lost 2 bases and 8 bases, in that order; junction bases with no gene match: 7. This CDR3 has 16 residues. Concerning this clone: The antigen is unknown.

Assay used: immunoSEQ multiplex PCR; TCRdb lists only in-frame clones, some missing. Among roughly 150,000 clones listed, approximately 88% were seen once. Regarding the study as a whole: Spike-specific TCR breadth and depth grew following two AZD1222 doses. Sampled repertoires all dated from after the peak T cell response. Clonal diversity was possibly underestimated, and the donors were mostly white British, with more females. At baseline, seropositivity was found in only a handful of AZD1222 recipients.

Sample: peripheral blood, taken on day 0 of MenACWY control vaccination. This sequence originates from an adult in good health. The rearrangement links TRBV5-4 to TRBJ1-6, with 10 bases lining up with TRBD1. The CDR3 loop is CASSFRDRGGYSPLHF. The CDR3 DNA is TGTGCCAGCAGCTTCCGGGACAGGGGTGGGTATTCACCCCTCCACTTT. The whole variable domain, remainder taken from reference TRBV5-4 and TRBJ1-6, is ETGVTQSPTHLIKTRGQQVTLRCSSQSGHNTVSWYQQALGQGPQFIFQYYREEENGRGNFPPRFSGLQFPNYSSELNVNALELDDSALYLCASSFRDRGGYSPLHFGNGTRLTVT.